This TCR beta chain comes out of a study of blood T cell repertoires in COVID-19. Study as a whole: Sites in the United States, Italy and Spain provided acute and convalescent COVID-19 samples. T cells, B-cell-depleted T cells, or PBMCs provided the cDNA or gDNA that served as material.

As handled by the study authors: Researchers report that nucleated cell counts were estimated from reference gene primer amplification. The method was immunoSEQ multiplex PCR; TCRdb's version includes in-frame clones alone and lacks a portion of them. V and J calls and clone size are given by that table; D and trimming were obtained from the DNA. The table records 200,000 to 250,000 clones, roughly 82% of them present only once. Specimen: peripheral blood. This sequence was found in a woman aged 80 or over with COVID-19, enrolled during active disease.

CDR3 nucleotide sequence: TGTGCCAGCAACCGGGGTCTTGGTGAAGCTTTCTTT. Amino acids: CASNRGLGEAFF. The rearrangement joins TRBV7-9 to TRBJ1-1; D remains unclear. With 7 bases removed from V and 7 bases from J, the gap between germline ends came to 13 bases. This CDR3 has 12 residues. The germline V gene encodes CDR1 SEHNR and CDR2 FQNEAQ (reference sequence). Full variable domain (remainder filled in from reference TRBV7-9 and TRBJ1-1): DTGVSQNPRHKITKRGQNVTFRCDPISEHNRLYWYRQTLGQGPEFLTYFQNEAQLEKSRLLSDRFSAERPKGSFSTLEIQRTEQGDSAMYLCASNRGLGEAFFGQGTRLTVV.